The 14 T cell receptor beta chains reported below all come from one sample, sequenced in a study of blood T cell repertoires in COVID-19. Here immunoSEQ multiplex PCR was the method, and the copy in TCRdb shows in-frame clones only, minus some. The repertoire holds roughly 40,000 clones, with around 89% as singletons. Sequencing input: peripheral blood. Receptors were obtained from a man aged 30 to 39 with active or convalescent COVID-19.

J is TRBJ1-2 and V is TRBV5-1, with 7 bases lining up with TRBD1. The germline V gene encodes CDR1 SGHRS and CDR2 YFSETQ. The length of the CDR3 is 16 residues. Losses at the gene ends were 0 bases for V and 4 bases for J; bases not matched to a gene: 9. CDR3: CASSLDRGIRSYGYTF. CDR3 sequence (DNA): TGCGCCAGCAGCTTGGACAGGGGAATCAGGAGCTATGGCTACACCTTC.

The chain is built from TRBV7-2 and TRBJ2-2; TRBD1 is a possible D gene (6 bases). The germline V gene has CDR1 SGHTA and CDR2 FQGNSA. V dropped 3 bases and J dropped 2 bases, with 10 bases sitting between them. The CDR3 spans 15 residues. DNA for the CDR3: TGTGCCAGCAGCTTGATGGACAGTAACACCGGGGAGCTGTTTTTT. It translates to CASSLMDSNTGELFF.

V and J are TRBV7-9 and TRBJ2-2; no reliable D call. Trimming removed 6 bases at V and 0 bases at J, with 11 bases between. The CDR3 consists of 15 residues. Germline CDR1 and CDR2: SEHNR and FQNEAQ (reference sequence). CDR3 loop: CASRSVLANTGELFF. CDR3 coding DNA: TGTGCCAGCAGGAGTGTCTTAGCGAACACCGGGGAGCTGTTTTTT.

The chain is built from TRBV6-5 and TRBJ2-5; TRBD1 is a possible D gene (5 bases). In germline, CDR1 is MNHEY, CDR2 SVGAGI. This CDR3 is 15 amino acids long. V lost 6 bases, J lost 5 bases, and 19 bases lay in between. Here the CDR3 DNA reads TGTGCCAGCAGCCCCGGTCGGGCATCAGGGGAGACCCAGTACTTC. Translation: CASSPGRASGETQYF.

The chain couples TRBV28 to TRBJ2-7, with TRBD1 matching over 9 bases. This CDR3 spans 17 amino acids. Germline V gene sequence: CDR1 MDHEN, CDR2 SYDVKM. V lost 3 bases, J lost 2 bases, and 11 bases stayed unmatched. CDR3 protein: CASSFASGTGRTYEQYV. DNA for the CDR3: TGTGCCAGCAGTTTTGCTTCCGGGACAGGGAGGACCTACGAGCAGTACGTC.

The chain joins TRBV6-5 to TRBJ2-1; 11 positions match TRBD1. The trim removed 6 bases at V and 3 bases at J, leaving 4 bases unmatched. The CDR3 contains 15 residues. Germline assignment: CDR1 MNHEY and CDR2 SVGAGI. CDR3 residues: CASRPGTGGYNEQFF. The DNA of the CDR3 is TGTGCCAGCAGACCCGGGACAGGGGGCTACAATGAGCAGTTCTTC.

This chain connects TRBV4-3 to TRBJ2-5; 7 bases map to TRBD1. CDR1 and CDR2 from the germline V gene are LGHNA and YSLEER. The CDR3 covers 16 residues. After removal of 2 bases from V and 2 bases from J, the junction contained 8 bases not matched to a gene. The CDR3 region has the DNA TGCGCCAGCAGCCAAAGCGGACAGGATATACAAGAGACCCAGTACTTC. Translating gives CASSQSGQDIQETQYF.

The V call is TRBV2, the J call TRBJ2-6, with a possible D match to TRBD1 (6 bases). The germline V and J ends were trimmed by 0 bases and 0 bases, with 9 bases remaining between them. The CDR3 loop spans 17 amino acids. Germline V gene sequence: CDR1 SNHLY, CDR2 FYNNEI. CDR3 protein: CASSEAQGYSGANVLTF. The CDR3 nucleotides read TGTGCCAGCAGTGAAGCGCAGGGGTACTCTGGGGCCAACGTCCTGACTTTC.

The gene calls are TRBV19 and TRBJ1-2; weak D call: TRBD1 (6 bases). V was clipped by 1 base and J by 4 bases, with 13 bases between them. CDR1 is LNHDA and CDR2 is SQIVND in the germline V gene (reference sequence). The CDR3 spans 15 residues. The CDR3: CASSIVQGQGYGYTF. In DNA, the CDR3 is TGTGCCAGTAGTATAGTTCAGGGGCAAGGCTATGGCTACACCTTC.

This CDR3 reads CSVLQGAGEAFF. The CDR3 nucleotides are TGCAGCGTTCTACAGGGGGCGGGTGAAGCTTTCTTT. The chain recombines TRBV29-1 with TRBJ1-1, with 9 positions matching TRBD1. CDR3 length equals 12 residues. Trimming at V came to 5 bases and at J to 7 bases, leaving 5 bases not matched to a gene. The germline CDR1 and CDR2 sequences are SQVTM and ANQGSEA.

The CDR3 here is CASSLAGSKNIQYF. Written as DNA, the CDR3 is TGTGCCAGCAGCTTGGCCGGTTCCAAAAACATTCAGTACTTC. The V and J genes are TRBV5-4 and TRBJ2-4, with D unresolved. This CDR3 has 14 amino acids. V lost 0 bases and J lost 2, with 6 bases in between. From germline, CDR1 is SGHNT and CDR2 YYREEE (reference sequence).

By share, this clone counts as medium-sized. J is TRBJ1-3 and V is TRBV2, with TRBD1 as a possible D gene (5 bases). Trimming took 3 bases from V and 3 from J, leaving 12 bases between them. The CDR3 totals 15 residues. Germline V gene lookup returns CDR1 SNHLY and CDR2 FYNNEI. The CDR3: CASSDQQVGGNTIYF. The CDR3 region has the DNA TGTGCCAGCAGTGATCAACAGGTTGGTGGAAACACCATATATTTT.

V and J are TRBV18 and TRBJ2-7; D is perhaps TRBD2 (5 bases). V was shortened by 4 bases and J by 6 bases, with 13 bases between the two germline ends. The germline gives CDR1 KGHSH, CDR2 LQKENI. The CDR3 loop spans 13 amino acids. DNA of the CDR3: TGTGCCAGCTCACTGTCGAGGACTTCCGAGCAGTACTTC. It codes for CASSLSRTSEQYF.

This clone was detected a few times. The chain is built from TRBV7-8 and TRBJ2-7, with TRBD1 matching over 9 bases. Germline V gene lookup returns CDR1 SGHVS and CDR2 FQNEAQ. The CDR3 is made up of 13 amino acids. V shed 5 bases, J shed 6 bases, and the junction held 5 bases outside the gene matches. CDR3: CASSVQGAGEQYV. CDR3 bases: TGTGCCAGCAGCGTACAGGGGGCCGGCGAGCAGTACGTC.